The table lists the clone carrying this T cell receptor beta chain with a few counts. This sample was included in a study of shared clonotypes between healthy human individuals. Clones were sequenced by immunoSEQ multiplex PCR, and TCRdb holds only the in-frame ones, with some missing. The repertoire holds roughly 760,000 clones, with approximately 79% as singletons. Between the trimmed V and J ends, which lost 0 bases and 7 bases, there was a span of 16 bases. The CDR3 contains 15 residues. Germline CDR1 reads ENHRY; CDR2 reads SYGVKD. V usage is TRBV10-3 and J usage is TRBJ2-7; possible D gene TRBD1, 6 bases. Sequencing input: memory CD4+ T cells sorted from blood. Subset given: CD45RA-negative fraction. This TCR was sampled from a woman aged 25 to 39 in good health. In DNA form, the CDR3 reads TGTGCCATCAGTGAGTCGGCCAGGGGTTTCGGGGAGCAGTACTTC. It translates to CAISESARGFGEQYF.